Listed below are T cell receptor beta chains from one sample, sequenced in a study of T-cell reconstitution after alpha-beta-depleted transplantation in children. TCRdb itself ran the PCR reads through MiXCR, one entry per CDR3 protein. The sample lists nearly 550,000 distinct CDR3 sequences, about 16% occurring once. This material consisted of PBMCs from the stem cell graft donor, taken from the stem cell graft. All receptors derive from a human donor who donated a stem cell graft to a child with acute lymphoblastic leukemia. Each CDR3 is given with its conserved first and last residue. A D gene is named only where the DNA matches it firmly. Part of the rows lack a size; the others show once, few, many or a class for expanded clones.

>TRBJ1-5|few|TRBD1|TRBV6-5
TGTGCCAGCAGTTTACAGGGGGAGGATCAGCCCCAGCATTTT
CASSLQGEDQPQHF
>TRBJ2-5|-|TRBD2|TRBV10-3
TGTGCCATCAGCTGGGGACTAGCGGGAGCCCCTTCATTTGAGACCCAGTACTTC
CAISWGLAGAPSFETQYF
>TRBJ2-3|-|-|TRBV15
TGTGCCACCAGCACTAAACCAGCTACCACAGATACGCAGTATTTT
CATSTKPATTDTQYF
>TRBJ1-3|-|TRBD1|TRBV20-1
TGCAGTGCCAGCCCCGACAGGGTCAGAGGAAACACCATATATTTT
CSASPDRVRGNTIYF
>TRBJ2-7|-|TRBD2|TRBV4-1
TGCGCCAGCAGCCAAGACGGAACAGGCGGGAGTTACGAGCAGTACTTC
CASSQDGTGGSYEQYF
>TRBJ2-4|few|TRBD2|TRBV20-1
TGCAGTGCCCCAGCTAGCGGTAAAAACATTCAGTACTTC
CSAPASGKNIQYF
>TRBJ2-1|-|-|TRBV5-1
TGCGCCAGCAGCCGCTATTCGACAGGAGACGAGCAGTTCTTC
CASSRYSTGDEQFF
>TRBJ2-7|few|-|TRBV27
TGTGCCAGCAGTTTATCGGCAGGGCCGCAGTACTTC
CASSLSAGPQYF
>TRBJ1-1|-|TRBD1|TRBV18
TGTGCCAGCTCGGATCCGGGACAGGCTCTGGGGGCTGAAGCTTTCTTT
CASSDPGQALGAEAFF
>TRBJ1-1|few|-|TRBV19
TGTGCCAGTAGTATAGACGTCGACGGAGCTTTCTTT
CASSIDVDGAFF
>TRBJ2-1|-|-|TRBV27
TGTGCCAGCAGTTACTCCGGGAGTAAAAATGAGCAGTTCTTC
CASSYSGSKNEQFF
>TRBJ2-3|few|-|TRBV9
TGTGCCAGCAGCGGCTACAGCACAGATACGCAGTATTTT
CASSGYSTDTQYF
>TRBJ2-1|few|TRBD2|TRBV12-3/TRBV12-4
TGTGCCAGCACCCTACTAGCGGCCTCCTACAATGAGCAGTTCTTC
CASTLLAASYNEQFF
>TRBJ2-7|few|-|TRBV11-2
TGTGCCAGCAGCTTCTCAGGTGCGACCTACGAGCAGTACTTC
CASSFSGATYEQYF
>TRBJ1-2|-|-|TRBV9
TGTGCCAGCAGCGTAGGTGGGGGATTGGACTATGGCTACACCTTC
CASSVGGGLDYGYTF
>TRBJ2-2|many|-|TRBV19
TGTGCCAGTAAAGCCGGGGAGCTGTTTTTT
CASKAGELFF
>TRBJ2-1|few|TRBD1|TRBV24-1
TGTGCCACCAGTGACTCCGGGACAGGGGCCTACAATGAGCAGTTCTTC
CATSDSGTGAYNEQFF
>TRBJ2-7|once|-|TRBV21-1
TGTGCCAGCAGCAAAGCCGGGACAGGGGGGAGAGATGGCTACGAGCAGTACTTC
CASSKAGTGGRDGYEQYF
>TRBJ1-1|-|-|TRBV12-3/TRBV12-4
TGTGCCAGCAGCCTGATTATGAACACTGAAGCTTTCTTT
CASSLIMNTEAFF
>TRBJ2-3|-|TRBD2|TRBV7-2
TGTGCCAGCAGCTTACCGGGACTAGCGCTCCCAGATACGCAGTATTTT
CASSLPGLALPDTQYF
>TRBJ2-1|-|TRBD1|TRBV9
TGTGCCAGCAGCGCCATAGTGGGGACAGCCAATGAGCAGTTCTTC
CASSAIVGTANEQFF
>TRBJ1-1|-|-|TRBV5-1
TGCGCCAGCAGCTTGGCCGGACAGTACATGAACACTGAAGCTTTCTTT
CASSLAGQYMNTEAFF
>TRBJ1-1|few|TRBD1|TRBV5-1
TGCGCCAGCAGCCTGACAGGGGGCTGGAACACTGAAGCTTTCTTT
CASSLTGGWNTEAFF
>TRBJ2-2|few|-|TRBV5-1
TGCGCCAGCAGCTTGTATCCAGGGGTAGACACCGGGGAGCTGTTTTTT
CASSLYPGVDTGELFF
>TRBJ1-1|-|-|TRBV19
TGTGCCAGTAGCCCCCAAGCGCTGGGCACTGAAGCTTTCTTT
CASSPQALGTEAFF
>TRBJ1-2|-|TRBD1|TRBV27
TGTGCCAGCAGTCCGGGCGCAGGGGGGTATGGCTACACCTTC
CASSPGAGGYGYTF
>TRBJ1-5|-|-|TRBV27
TGTGCCAGCAGTTTTCTCGGGGCCTACAATCAGCCCCAGCATTTT
CASSFLGAYNQPQHF
>TRBJ2-3|-|TRBD1|TRBV24-1
TGTGCCACCAGTCTCGGGGAGTCAAGGGGGCCAGATACGCAGTATTTT
CATSLGESRGPDTQYF
>TRBJ1-1|-|-|TRBV7-2
TGTGCCAGCAGCTATTTCGACAACACTGAAGCTTTCTTT
CASSYFDNTEAFF
>TRBJ2-7|few|-|TRBV30
TGTGCCTGGGGATTCTACGAGCAGTACTTC
CAWGFYEQYF
>TRBJ2-3|few|TRBD2|TRBV7-2
TGTGCCAGCAGCCGGACTAGGACAGATACGCAGTATTTT
CASSRTRTDTQYF
>TRBJ2-5|-|-|TRBV5-6
TGTGCCAGCAGCTTGGAGGTGGACAATATTTTACAAGAGACCCAGTACTTC
CASSLEVDNILQETQYF
>TRBJ1-5|few|-|TRBV4-1
TGCGCCAGCAGCCAAGATGAGGAGGCTCAGCCCCAGCATTTT
CASSQDEEAQPQHF
>TRBJ2-1|-|-|TRBV18
TGTGCCAGCTCCGTGGGTGGCCTTGGGGAGCAGTTCTTC
CASSVGGLGEQFF
>TRBJ2-7|few|TRBD1|TRBV20-1
TGCAGTGCCAACCCCGGGACAGGGTCCAACGAGCAGTACTTC
CSANPGTGSNEQYF
>TRBJ2-1|-|-|TRBV27
TGTGCCAGCAGTTTATCAGGGGGGGCCGGGGGCAATGAGCAGTTCTTC
CASSLSGGAGGNEQFF
>TRBJ2-5|-|-|TRBV7-4
TGTGCCAGCAGCCCCCCTAGCAGGGTGGGGCAAGAGACCCAGTACTTC
CASSPPSRVGQETQYF